Presented here are 25 T cell receptor beta chains from one specimen sequenced in a study of technical replicates of blood from a handful of donors. Clones were read by immunoSEQ multiplex PCR, and TCRdb kept only the in-frame ones, dropping some. Here the sample spans roughly 69,000 clones, about 88% being singletons. Sample: PBMCs. These receptor sequences come from a human donor in good health. Some clones in this sample may be carry-over from other donors' samples.

This chain links TRBV30 with TRBJ2-1, with 8 bases identical to TRBD2. Per the germline V gene, CDR1 is GTSNPN and CDR2 is SVGIG (reference sequence). The CDR3 is 17 residues long. Losses at the gene ends were 2 bases for V and 6 bases for J; bases not matched to a gene: 15. CDR3 sequence: CAWSPQRVSGTINEQFF. DNA for the CDR3: TGTGCCTGGAGTCCCCAGCGTGTTAGCGGGACTATCAATGAGCAGTTCTTC.

The V gene is TRBV6-1, the J gene TRBJ2-7, with TRBD1 matching 9 bases. V was pared by 6 bases and J by 3 bases, with 6 bases of the junction left unmatched. Germline lookup yields CDR1 MNHNS and CDR2 SASEGT. The CDR3 is 14 amino acids. Here the CDR3 DNA reads TGTGCCAGCAGAGCCGGGACAGGGTACTACGAGCAGTACTTC. Amino acid sequence: CASRAGTGYYEQYF.

This sequence joins TRBV5-4 and TRBJ2-1, with 9 positions matching TRBD2. V dropped 3 bases and J dropped 4; count of bases not matched to a gene: 8. The CDR3 has 16 amino acids. Germline values: CDR1 SGHNT, CDR2 YYREEE (reference sequence). This CDR3 reads CASSSAAGGPYNEQFF. DNA for the CDR3: TGTGCCAGCAGCTCCGCCGCGGGGGGGCCATACAATGAGCAGTTCTTC.

The chain links TRBV4-1 to TRBJ1-1, with D perhaps matching TRBD1 (5 bases). The V end was cut by 5 bases, the J end by 4 bases, with 14 bases between. The CDR3 runs 14 residues. Germline V lookup: CDR1 MGHRA, CDR2 YSYEKL. The CDR3 reads CASSSPTAGTEAFF. The CDR3 region has the DNA TGCGCCAGCAGCTCCCCGACAGCTGGCACTGAAGCTTTCTTT.

The chain employs TRBV4-1 and TRBJ1-5; 7 bases align to TRBD1. Germline lookup yields CDR1 MGHRA and CDR2 YSYEKL. V gave up 4 bases and J gave up 5 bases; unmatched junction bases: 8. The CDR3 runs to 15 residues. For the CDR3, the DNA is TGCGCCAGCAGCCCCGGTTTAGGGGGCGATCAGCCCCAGCATTTT. Translating gives CASSPGLGGDQPQHF.

The chain's CDR3 is CASSVAAGGPADTQYF. The CDR3 nucleotides are TGTGCCAGCAGCGTAGCAGCGGGGGGGCCAGCGGATACGCAGTATTTT. This chain links TRBV9 with TRBJ2-3; 10 positions agree with TRBD2. Germline CDR1 reads SGDLS; CDR2 reads YYNGEE. After removal of 0 bases from V and 6 bases from J, the junction contained 7 bases not matched to a gene. This CDR3 is built from 16 residues. Together with reference TRBV9 and TRBJ2-3, the CDR3 gives the full variable domain: DSGVTQTPKHLITATGQRVTLRCSPRSGDLSVYWYQQSLDQGLQFLIQYYNGEERAKGNILERFSAQQFPDLHSELNLSSLELGDSALYFCASSVAAGGPADTQYFGPGTRLTVL.

This chain uses TRBV7-9 with TRBJ2-7, with 9 bases matching TRBD2. Per germline, CDR1 SEHNR and CDR2 FQNEAQ (reference sequence). The CDR3 covers 15 residues. V was pared by 7 bases and J by 0 bases, with 7 bases of the junction left unmatched. CDR3 nucleotides: TGTGCCAGCACCGGAGGTAGCGGGAGCTCCTACGAGCAGTACTTC. It is translated as CASTGGSGSSYEQYF. The full variable domain, its missing parts supplied by reference TRBV7-9 and TRBJ2-7, is DTGVSQNPRHKITKRGQNVTFRCDPISEHNRLYWYRQTLGQGPEFLTYFQNEAQLEKSRLLSDRFSAERPKGSFSTLEIQRTEQGDSAMYLCASTGGSGSSYEQYFGPGTRLTVT.

This chain joins TRBV9 and TRBJ1-1; 7 bases are a match to TRBD1. The junction had 11 bases not matched to a gene; V was cut back by 5 bases and J by 4 bases. CDR3 length: 15 amino acids. Per the germline V gene, CDR1 is SGDLS and CDR2 is YYNGEE. The CDR3 protein is CASSKETGISTEAFF. In DNA, the CDR3 is TGTGCCAGCAGTAAGGAGACAGGGATTAGCACTGAAGCTTTCTTT.

The V call is TRBV5-4, the J call TRBJ1-5; the D gene is possibly TRBD1 (5 bases). Trimming left V 4 bases short and J 2 bases short, with 16 bases between. CDR3 size: 16 residues. Germline CDR1 reads SGHNT; CDR2 reads YYREEE (reference sequence). CDR3 in amino acids: CASSRGGAGGNQPQHF. The DNA of the CDR3 is TGTGCCAGCAGCCGTGGCGGGGCGGGAGGCAATCAGCCCCAGCATTTT.

The V call is TRBV2, the J call TRBJ2-2; 10 bases map to TRBD2. This CDR3 region has 15 residues. The germline gives CDR1 SNHLY, CDR2 FYNNEI. Losses at the gene ends were 7 bases for V and 7 bases for J; bases not matched to a gene: 9. The CDR3 nucleotides read TGTGCCAGCAAAGAAGCGGGGGGGCAGGTCGGGGAGCTGTTTTTT. Protein product: CASKEAGGQVGELFF.

The V gene is TRBV4-3, the J gene TRBJ1-3, with TRBD1 identical over 9 bases. Germline CDR1 reads LGHNA; CDR2 reads YSLEER. Trimming at V came to 0 bases and at J to 2 bases, leaving 11 bases not matched to a gene. The CDR3 consists of 19 residues. The CDR3 protein is CASSQERGDRGGAGNTIYF. CDR3 nucleotides: TGCGCCAGCAGCCAAGAGAGAGGAGACAGGGGGGGGGCTGGAAACACCATATATTTT.

The CDR3, as DNA: TGTGCCAGCAGCCCCCGCGGGGGGCCATCCTACGAGCAGTACTTC. Amino acids: CASSPRGGPSYEQYF. The chain links TRBV9 to TRBJ2-7; 8 bases line up with TRBD2. The V segment lost 4 bases and the J segment 1 base; nucleotides outside the gene matches: 7. The CDR3 is 15 amino acids. Looked up from germline, CDR1 is SGDLS and CDR2 is YYNGEE.

The chain is built from TRBV27 and TRBJ1-6; D is perhaps TRBD1 (6 bases). With 6 bases removed from V and 7 bases from J, the gap between germline ends came to 13 bases. Germline lookup yields CDR1 MNHEY and CDR2 SMNVEV (reference sequence). This CDR3 comprises 14 residues. As DNA, the CDR3 is TGTGCCAGCAGAACAGGGTTTGACAATTCACCCCTCCACTTT. This sequence encodes CASRTGFDNSPLHF.

The chain employs TRBV2 and TRBJ2-1, with D perhaps matching TRBD2 (5 bases). This CDR3 region has 12 residues. CDR1 is SNHLY and CDR2 is FYNNEI in the germline V gene. V was trimmed by 8 bases and J by 5 bases, leaving 10 bases between them. DNA for the CDR3: TGTGCCAGCGGAGGACGGGACAATGAGCAGTTCTTC. Its translation: CASGGRDNEQFF.

The V call is TRBV5-4, the J call TRBJ2-2; possibly TRBD2 for D (6 bases). This CDR3 comprises 16 residues. The V end lost 6 bases, the J end lost 6 bases, and 21 bases lay between the germline ends. CDR1 SGHNT and CDR2 YYREEE come from the germline V gene (reference sequence). CDR3 amino acids: CASTSGPSEWSGELFF. CDR3 nucleotide sequence: TGTGCCAGCACCTCAGGGCCTAGCGAGTGGTCCGGGGAGCTGTTTTTT.

CDR3 region: CASSLASDTGNTIYF. CDR3 nucleotide sequence: TGTGCCAGCAGCTTAGCTAGTGACACTGGAAACACCATATATTTT. V is TRBV7-2 and J is TRBJ1-3; D unclear. CDR1 is SGHTA, CDR2 FQGNSA, per germline. CDR3 length: 15 residues. The V end was cut by 0 bases, the J end by 2 bases, with 8 bases between.

J is TRBJ2-2 and V is TRBV10-3, with 8 positions matching TRBD1. V lost 5 bases to trimming and J lost 2 bases; unmatched junction nucleotides: 1. The CDR3 is 14 residues long. The germline gives CDR1 ENHRY, CDR2 SYGVKD. CDR3 nucleotide sequence: TGTGCCATCAGTCAGGGGGCAAACACCGGGGAGCTGTTTTTT. Translating gives CAISQGANTGELFF.

V usage is TRBV9 and J usage is TRBJ2-6; D is possibly TRBD2 (5 bases). CDR1 is SGDLS and CDR2 is YYNGEE in the germline V gene. The CDR3 extends over 18 amino acids. V lost 2 bases, J lost 3 bases, and 18 bases lay in between. Here the CDR3 DNA reads TGTGCCAGCAGCGTCGGGTTAGGAGGTGTCGGTGGGGCCAACGTCCTGACTTTC. This codes for CASSVGLGGVGGANVLTF.

V is TRBV11-2 and J is TRBJ2-7, with no clear D. Trimming took off 0 bases at V and 2 bases at J, with 2 bases between the two ends. The germline CDR1 and CDR2 sequences are SGHAT and FQNNGV. The CDR3 loop spans 12 amino acids. This CDR3 reads CASSLDTYEQYF. The DNA of the CDR3 is TGTGCCAGCAGCTTAGACACCTACGAGCAGTACTTC.

A single count supports this clone. The rearrangement uses TRBV7-9 and TRBJ2-1; D is unresolved. Per the germline V gene, CDR1 is SEHNR and CDR2 is FQNEAQ (reference sequence). V lost 2 bases to trimming and J lost 10 bases, with 9 bases between them. The CDR3 is 12 residues long. In DNA, the CDR3 is TGTGCCAGCAGCTTAATCGAGAAAGAGCAGTTCTTC. Amino acid sequence: CASSLIEKEQFF.

The rearrangement uses TRBV9 and TRBJ2-1, with D hard to call. V lost 3 bases to trimming and J lost 14 bases, with 3 bases between them. Looked up from germline, CDR1 is SGDLS and CDR2 is YYNGEE. The CDR3 has 8 residues. Here the CDR3 DNA reads TGTGCCAGCAGCGCGGAGTTCTTC. Protein: CASSAEFF.

The chain couples TRBV5-1 to TRBJ1-1, with D perhaps TRBD1 (6 bases). Trimming took off 3 bases at V and 2 bases at J, with 14 bases between the two ends. CDR1 is SGHRS and CDR2 is YFSETQ in the germline V gene. The length of the CDR3 is 15 residues. The CDR3 nucleotides are TGCGCCAGCAGCTGGCAGGGGAGCCCAAACACTGAAGCTTTCTTT. Translated, it gives CASSWQGSPNTEAFF.

The genes are TRBV7-2 and TRBJ1-1; D gene uncertain. V gave up 3 bases and J gave up 2 bases, with 7 bases separating them. Per the germline V gene, CDR1 is SGHTA and CDR2 is FQGNSA. The CDR3 has 13 residues. CDR3 sequence: CASSFNRNTEAFF. The CDR3 nucleotides read TGTGCCAGCAGCTTTAACAGAAACACTGAAGCTTTCTTT. Based on the CDR3 plus reference TRBV7-2 and TRBJ1-1, the full variable domain is GAGVSQSPSNKVTEKGKDVELRCDPISGHTALYWYRQSLGQGLEFLIYFQGNSAPDKSGLPSDRFSAERTGGSVSTLTIQRTQQEDSAVYLCASSFNRNTEAFFGQGTRLTVV.

This clone was recorded only once. The chain has TRBV5-1 and TRBJ1-6, with 10 bases fitting TRBD1. This CDR3 is built from 15 residues. After removal of 4 bases from V and 7 bases from J, the junction contained 5 bases not matched to a gene. CDR1 SGHRS and CDR2 YFSETQ come from the germline V gene. Here the CDR3 DNA reads TGCGCCAGCAGCCCGGACAGGGGGAAGAATTCACCCCTCCACTTT. This codes for CASSPDRGKNSPLHF.

This sequence joins TRBV5-6 and TRBJ2-1, with no clear D. The germline V and J ends were trimmed by 1 base and 3 bases, with 11 bases remaining between them. The CDR3 spans 15 residues. Germline V lookup: CDR1 SGHDT, CDR2 YYEEEE. CDR3 in amino acids: CASSLRLLLYNEQFF. In DNA form, the CDR3 reads TGTGCCAGCAGCTTGCGACTCCTTCTCTACAATGAGCAGTTCTTC.